This TCR beta chain was captured by sequencing in a study of blood T cell repertoires in COVID-19. Profiled with immunoSEQ multiplex PCR; TCRdb holds only in-frame clones, not every one. The sample lists approximately 170,000 clones; roughly 80% were seen once. The J segment lost 4 bases and the V segment lost 2 bases, leaving 10 bases of the junction unmatched. The CDR3 spans 15 residues. Germline V gene sequence: CDR1 GTSNPN, CDR2 SVGIG (reference sequence). Adults between roughly 18 and 89 years of age took part from some 25 US areas. Participants reported their clinical history, and cohort assignment relied on those reports. The sample holds one count of this clone.

Sequencing input: PBMCs or T cells enriched from blood (not recorded which). This sequence joins TRBV30 and TRBJ1-2, with TRBD1 matching 7 bases. The source of this sequence is a middle-aged man who had recovered from COVID-19. The CDR3 is CAWSTRTGGLYGYTF. The CDR3 DNA reads TGTGCCTGGAGTACCCGGACAGGCGGGCTCTATGGCTACACCTTC.